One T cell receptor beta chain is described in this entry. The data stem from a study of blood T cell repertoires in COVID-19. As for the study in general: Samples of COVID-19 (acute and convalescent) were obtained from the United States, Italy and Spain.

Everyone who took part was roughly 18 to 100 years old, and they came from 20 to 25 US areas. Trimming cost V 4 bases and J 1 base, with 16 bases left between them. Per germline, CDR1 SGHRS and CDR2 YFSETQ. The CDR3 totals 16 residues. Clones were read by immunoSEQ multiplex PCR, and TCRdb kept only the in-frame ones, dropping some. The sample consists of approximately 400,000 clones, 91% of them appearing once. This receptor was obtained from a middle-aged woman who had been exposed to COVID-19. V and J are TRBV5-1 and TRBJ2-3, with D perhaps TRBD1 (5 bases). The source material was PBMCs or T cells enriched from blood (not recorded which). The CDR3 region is CASSLPDRERTDTQYF. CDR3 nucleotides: TGCGCCAGCAGCCTCCCCGACAGAGAACGCACAGATACGCAGTATTTT.